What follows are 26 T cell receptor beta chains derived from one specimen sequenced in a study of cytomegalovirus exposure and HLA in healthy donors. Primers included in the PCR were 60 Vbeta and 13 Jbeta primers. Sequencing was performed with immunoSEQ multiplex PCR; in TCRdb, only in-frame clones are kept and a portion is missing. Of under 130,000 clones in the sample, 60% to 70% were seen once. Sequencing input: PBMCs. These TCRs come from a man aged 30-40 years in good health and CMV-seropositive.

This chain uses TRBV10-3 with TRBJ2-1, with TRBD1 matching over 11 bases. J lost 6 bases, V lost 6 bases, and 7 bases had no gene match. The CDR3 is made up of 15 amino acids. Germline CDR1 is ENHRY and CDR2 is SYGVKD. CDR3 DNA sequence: TGTGCCATCAGGGCCGGGACAGGGGGGACCAATGAGCAGTTCTTC. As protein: CAIRAGTGGTNEQFF.

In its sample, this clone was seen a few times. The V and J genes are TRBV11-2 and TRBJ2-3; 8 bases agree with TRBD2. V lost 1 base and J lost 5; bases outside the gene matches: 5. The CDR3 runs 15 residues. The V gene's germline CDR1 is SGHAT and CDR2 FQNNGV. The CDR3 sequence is CASSLVGGAGDTQYF. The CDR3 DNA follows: TGTGCCAGCAGCTTAGTCGGGGGGGCTGGAGATACGCAGTATTTT.

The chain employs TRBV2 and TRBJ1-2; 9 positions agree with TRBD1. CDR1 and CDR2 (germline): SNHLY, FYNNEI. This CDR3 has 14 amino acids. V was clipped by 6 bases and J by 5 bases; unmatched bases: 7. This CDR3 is CASRGQGLNYGYTF. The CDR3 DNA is TGTGCCAGCAGAGGACAGGGGTTGAATTATGGCTACACCTTC.

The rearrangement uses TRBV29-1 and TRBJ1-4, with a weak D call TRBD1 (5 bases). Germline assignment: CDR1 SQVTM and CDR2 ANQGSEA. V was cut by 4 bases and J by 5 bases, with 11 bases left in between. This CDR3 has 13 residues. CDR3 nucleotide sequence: TGCAGCGTTGGGGGCAGGGCAAATGAAAAACTGTTTTTT. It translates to CSVGGRANEKLFF.

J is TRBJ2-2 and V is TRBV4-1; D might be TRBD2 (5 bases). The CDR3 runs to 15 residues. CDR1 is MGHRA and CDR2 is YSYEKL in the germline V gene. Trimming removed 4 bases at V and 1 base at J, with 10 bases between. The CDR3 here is CASSPIGLNTGELFF. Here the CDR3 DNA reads TGCGCCAGCAGCCCCATTGGACTGAACACCGGGGAGCTGTTTTTT.

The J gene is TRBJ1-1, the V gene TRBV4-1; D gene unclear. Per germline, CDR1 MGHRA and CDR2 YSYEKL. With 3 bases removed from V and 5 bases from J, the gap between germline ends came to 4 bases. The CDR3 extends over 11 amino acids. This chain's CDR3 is CASSHNTEAFF. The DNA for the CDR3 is TGCGCCAGCAGCCACAATACTGAAGCTTTCTTT.

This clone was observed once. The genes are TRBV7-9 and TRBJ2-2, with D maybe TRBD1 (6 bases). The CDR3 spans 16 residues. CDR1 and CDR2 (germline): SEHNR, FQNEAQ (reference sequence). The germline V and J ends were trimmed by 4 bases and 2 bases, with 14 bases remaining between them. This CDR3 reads CASSSNRDTNTGELFF. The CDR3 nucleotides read TGTGCCAGCAGCTCCAACCGGGACACCAACACCGGGGAGCTGTTTTTT.

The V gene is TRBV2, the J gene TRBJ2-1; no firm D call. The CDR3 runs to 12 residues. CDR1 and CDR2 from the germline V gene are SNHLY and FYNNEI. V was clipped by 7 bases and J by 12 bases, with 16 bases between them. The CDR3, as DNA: TGTGCCAGCAACCGCGGCCCTGCCCGGCAGTTCTTC. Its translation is CASNRGPARQFF.

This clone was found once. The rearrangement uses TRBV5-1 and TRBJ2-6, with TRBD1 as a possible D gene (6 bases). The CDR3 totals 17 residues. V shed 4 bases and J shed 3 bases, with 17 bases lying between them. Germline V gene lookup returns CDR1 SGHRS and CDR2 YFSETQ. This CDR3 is CASSPGPQGFGANVLTF. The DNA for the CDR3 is TGCGCCAGCAGCCCTGGCCCCCAGGGGTTTGGGGCCAACGTCCTGACTTTC. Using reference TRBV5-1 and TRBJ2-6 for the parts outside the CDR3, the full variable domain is KAGVTQTPRYLIKTRGQQVTLSCSPISGHRSVSWYQQTPGQGLQFLFEYFSETQRNKGNFPGRFSGRQFSNSRSEMNVSTLELGDSALYLCASSPGPQGFGANVLTFGAGSRLTVL.

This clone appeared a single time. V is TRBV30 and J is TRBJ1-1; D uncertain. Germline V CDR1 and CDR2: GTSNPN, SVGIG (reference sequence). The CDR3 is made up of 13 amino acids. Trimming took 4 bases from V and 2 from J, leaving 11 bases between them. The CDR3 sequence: CAWMVGSNTEAFF. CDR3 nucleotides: TGTGCCTGGATGGTTGGGAGTAACACTGAAGCTTTCTTT.

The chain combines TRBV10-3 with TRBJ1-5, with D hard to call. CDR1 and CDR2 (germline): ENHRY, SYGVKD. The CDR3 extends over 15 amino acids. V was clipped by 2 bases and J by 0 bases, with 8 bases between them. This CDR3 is CAISEGVTSNQPQHF. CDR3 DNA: TGTGCCATCAGTGAGGGAGTCACTAGCAATCAGCCCCAGCATTTT.

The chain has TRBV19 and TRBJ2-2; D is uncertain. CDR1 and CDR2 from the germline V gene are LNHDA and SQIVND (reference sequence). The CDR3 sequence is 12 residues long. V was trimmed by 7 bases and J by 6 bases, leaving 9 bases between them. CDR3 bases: TGTGCCAGTACCGGGTTTCCCGGGGAGCTGTTTTTT. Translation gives CASTGFPGELFF.

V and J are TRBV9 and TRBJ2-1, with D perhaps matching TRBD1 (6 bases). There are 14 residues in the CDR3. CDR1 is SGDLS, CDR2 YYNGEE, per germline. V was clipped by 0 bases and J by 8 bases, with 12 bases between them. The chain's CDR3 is CASSVGRTAYEQFF. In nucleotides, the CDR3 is TGTGCCAGCAGCGTAGGGCGGACAGCATATGAGCAGTTCTTC.

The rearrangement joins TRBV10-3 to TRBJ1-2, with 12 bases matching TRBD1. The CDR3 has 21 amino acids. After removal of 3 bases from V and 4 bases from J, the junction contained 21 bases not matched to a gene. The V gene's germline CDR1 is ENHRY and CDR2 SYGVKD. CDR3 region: CAISDPEDPGTGGTGLYGYTF. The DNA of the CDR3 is TGTGCCATCAGTGACCCGGAGGACCCCGGGACAGGGGGCACGGGACTCTATGGCTACACCTTC.

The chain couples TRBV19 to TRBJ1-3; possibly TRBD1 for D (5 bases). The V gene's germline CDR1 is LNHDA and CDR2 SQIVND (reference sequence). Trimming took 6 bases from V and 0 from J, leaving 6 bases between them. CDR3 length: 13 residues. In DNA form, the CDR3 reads TGTGCCAGTAGGACAGCCTCTGGAAACACCATATATTTT. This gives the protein CASRTASGNTIYF.

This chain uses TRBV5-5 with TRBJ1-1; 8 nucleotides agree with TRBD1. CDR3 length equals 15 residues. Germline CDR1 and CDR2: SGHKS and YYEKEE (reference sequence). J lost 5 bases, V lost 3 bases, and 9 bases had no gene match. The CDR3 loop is CASSWGQAPETEAFF. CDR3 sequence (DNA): TGTGCCAGCAGCTGGGGACAGGCCCCGGAGACTGAAGCTTTCTTT.

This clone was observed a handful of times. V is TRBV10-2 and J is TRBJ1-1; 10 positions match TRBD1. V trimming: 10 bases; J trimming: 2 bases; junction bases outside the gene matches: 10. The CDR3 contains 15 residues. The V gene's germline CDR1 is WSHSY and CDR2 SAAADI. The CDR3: CATSTGGGFNTEAFF. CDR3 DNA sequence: TGCGCCACTTCGACAGGGGGCGGTTTTAACACTGAAGCTTTCTTT.

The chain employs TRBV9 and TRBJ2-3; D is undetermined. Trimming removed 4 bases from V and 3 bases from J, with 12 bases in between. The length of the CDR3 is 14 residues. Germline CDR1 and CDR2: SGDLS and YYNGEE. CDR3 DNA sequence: TGTGCCAGCAGCTTCCGCCAGGCTACAGATACGCAGTATTTT. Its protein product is CASSFRQATDTQYF.

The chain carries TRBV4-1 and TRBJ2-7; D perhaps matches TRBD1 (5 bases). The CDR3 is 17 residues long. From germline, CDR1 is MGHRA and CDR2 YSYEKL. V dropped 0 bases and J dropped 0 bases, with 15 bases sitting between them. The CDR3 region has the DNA TGCGCCAGCAGCCAAGAGGATGGGGCAGGGCCCTCCTACGAGCAGTACTTC. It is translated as CASSQEDGAGPSYEQYF.

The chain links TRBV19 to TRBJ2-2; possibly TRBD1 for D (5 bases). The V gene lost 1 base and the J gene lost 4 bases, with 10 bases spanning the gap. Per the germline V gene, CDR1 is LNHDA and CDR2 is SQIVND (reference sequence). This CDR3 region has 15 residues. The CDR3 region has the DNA TGTGCCAGTAGTATAGGGACAACGGGCACCGGGGAGCTGTTTTTT. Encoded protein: CASSIGTTGTGELFF.

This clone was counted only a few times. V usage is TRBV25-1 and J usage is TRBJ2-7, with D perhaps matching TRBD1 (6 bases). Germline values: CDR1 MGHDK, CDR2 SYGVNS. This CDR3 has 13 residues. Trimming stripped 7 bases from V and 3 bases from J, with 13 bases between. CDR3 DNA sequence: TGTGCCAGCAACAGGGCCGGATACTACGAGCAGTACTTC. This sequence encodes CASNRAGYYEQYF.

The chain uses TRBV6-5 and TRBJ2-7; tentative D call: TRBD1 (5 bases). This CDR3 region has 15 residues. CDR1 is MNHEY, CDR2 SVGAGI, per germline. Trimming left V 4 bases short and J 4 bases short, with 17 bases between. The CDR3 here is CASSSTGNPPYEQYF. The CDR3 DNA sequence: TGTGCCAGCAGTTCAACAGGAAATCCCCCTTACGAGCAGTACTTC.

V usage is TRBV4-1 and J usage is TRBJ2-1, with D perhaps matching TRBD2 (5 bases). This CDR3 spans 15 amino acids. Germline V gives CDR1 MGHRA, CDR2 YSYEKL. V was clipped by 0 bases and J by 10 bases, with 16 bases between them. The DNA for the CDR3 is TGCGCCAGCAGCCAAGATGGATTGCGCAGCGGCGAGCAGTTCTTC. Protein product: CASSQDGLRSGEQFF.

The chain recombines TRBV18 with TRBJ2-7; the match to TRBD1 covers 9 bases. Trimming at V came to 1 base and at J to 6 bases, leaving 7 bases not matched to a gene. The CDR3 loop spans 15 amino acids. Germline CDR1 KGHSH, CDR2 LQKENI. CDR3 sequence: CASSPLDRGGSEQYF. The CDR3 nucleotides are TGTGCCAGCTCACCACTAGACAGGGGGGGGTCCGAGCAGTACTTC.

DNA of the CDR3: TGTGCCAGTACTTTCTCTACCGGGACAGAAGCTTTCTTT. Residues: CASTFSTGTEAFF. The rearrangement uses TRBV19 and TRBJ1-1, with TRBD1 as a possible D gene (6 bases). Germline V lookup: CDR1 LNHDA, CDR2 SQIVND (reference sequence). Trimming left V 7 bases short and J 8 bases short, with 17 bases between. The CDR3 totals 13 residues.

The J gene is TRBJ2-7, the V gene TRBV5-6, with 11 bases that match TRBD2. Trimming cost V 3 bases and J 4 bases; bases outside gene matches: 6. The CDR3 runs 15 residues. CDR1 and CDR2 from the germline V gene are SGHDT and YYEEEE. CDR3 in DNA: TGTGCCAGCAGCTGGGGACTAGCGGACATATACGAGCAGTACTTC. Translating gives CASSWGLADIYEQYF.